The 17 T cell receptor beta chains below were found in one sample sequenced in a study of T cell repertoires in cytomegalovirus infection. TCRdb ran MiXCR on the reads and lists one entry per CDR3 protein. In the table there are some 400,000 distinct CDR3 sequences, approximately 18% of which are singletons. The sequencing input was PBMCs. All receptors come from a human donor in good health (CMV status not recorded). Some clones in this sample may be carry-over from other donors' samples.

This clonotype was counted ten times or more. The chain uses TRBV10-3 and TRBJ2-7, with D possibly matching TRBD2 (6 bases). CDR1 ENHRY and CDR2 SYGVKD come from the germline V gene. The CDR3 extends over 15 amino acids. Deletions cut 0 bases from V and 1 base from J, with 10 bases between. The CDR3 DNA is TGTGCCATCAGTGAGTCCAAAGGAGGGTCCTACGAGCAGTACTTC. Its protein product is CAISESKGGSYEQYF.

This chain links TRBV7-6 with TRBJ2-1; TRBD2 matches at 8 bases. J gave up 2 bases and V 6 bases, and 6 bases lay outside the gene matches. There are 15 residues in the CDR3. The germline gives CDR1 SGHVS, CDR2 FNYEAQ. In DNA, the CDR3 is TGTGCCAGCAGTCGAAGCGGGGGCACCTACAATGAGCAGTTCTTC. Translated, it gives CASSRSGGTYNEQFF. Supplemented by reference TRBV7-6 and TRBJ2-1, the full variable domain reads GAGVSQSPRYKVTKRGQDVALRCDPISGHVSLYWYRQALGQGPEFLTYFNYEAQQDKSGLPNDRFSAERPEGSISTLTIQRTEQRDSAMYRCASSRSGGTYNEQFFGPGTRLTVL.

This clonotype was counted at least ten times. The gene calls are TRBV5-6 and TRBJ1-1; D gene uncertain. Trimming shortened V by 0 bases and J by 5 bases, and 11 bases separated the two germline ends. The CDR3 extends over 14 amino acids. Germline V gene data show CDR1 as SGHDT and CDR2 as YYEEEE. The CDR3 sequence is CASSLVPTGTEAFF. The CDR3 bases are TGTGCCAGCAGCTTGGTGCCGACGGGAACTGAAGCTTTCTTT.

The CDR3 loop reads CASSKRGGRAGELFF. The CDR3 nucleotides read TGTGCCAGCAGCAAAAGGGGGGGGCGGGCCGGGGAGCTGTTTTTT. The V gene is TRBV6-5, the J gene TRBJ2-2, with a weak D call TRBD2 (7 bases). Germline assignment: CDR1 MNHEY and CDR2 SVGAGI. CDR3 size: 15 residues. V was shortened by 6 bases and J by 6 bases, with 17 bases between the two germline ends.

This clonotype was seen a handful of times. The rearrangement uses TRBV27 and TRBJ2-7, with 11 bases that match TRBD2. Germline loops: CDR1 MNHEY, CDR2 SMNVEV (reference sequence). Germline trimming cut 7 bases from V and 2 bases from J; bases unmatched to any gene: 13. The CDR3 length is 17 residues. The CDR3 DNA follows: TGTGCCAGCATGAGTACTAGCGGGAGCCTTGCCCCCTACGAGCAGTACTTC. Protein sequence: CASMSTSGSLAPYEQYF.

CDR3 DNA: TGCGCCAGCAGCCTCGTTCCTGTTGGGGGAGGCAATGAGCAGTTCTTC. It specifies CASSLVPVGGGNEQFF. The rearrangement links TRBV5-1 to TRBJ2-1; D is possibly TRBD2 (6 bases). The germline gives CDR1 SGHRS, CDR2 YFSETQ. V was trimmed by 4 bases and J by 6 bases, leaving 20 bases between them. The CDR3 extends over 16 amino acids. The full variable domain, completed using reference TRBV5-1 and TRBJ2-1, is KAGVTQTPRYLIKTRGQQVTLSCSPISGHRSVSWYQQTPGQGLQFLFEYFSETQRNKGNFPGRFSGRQFSNSRSEMNVSTLELGDSALYLCASSLVPVGGGNEQFFGPGTRLTVL.

Here the CDR3 DNA reads TGTGCCAGCAGCTGGCAATGGGGGAACCGGCAGTTCTTC. Translated, it gives CASSWQWGNRQFF. The chain is built from TRBV12-3 or TRBV12-4 and TRBJ2-1; D tentatively fits TRBD1 or TRBD2 (5 bases each). Trimming pared 6 bases from V and 12 bases from J, leaving 18 bases between. This CDR3 has 13 amino acids.

V usage is TRBV2 and J usage is TRBJ2-3; TRBD2 matches 10 bases. The CDR3 covers 13 residues. In germline, CDR1 is SNHLY, CDR2 FYNNEI. The V segment lost 7 bases and the J segment 9 bases; nucleotides outside the gene matches: 7. The CDR3 nucleotides read TGTGCCAGCAAAATCGGGACTAGCGAAACGCAGTATTTT. The encoded protein is CASKIGTSETQYF. Full variable domain (remainder filled in from reference TRBV2 and TRBJ2-3): EPEVTQTPSHQVTQMGQEVILRCVPISNHLYFYWYRQILGQKVEFLVSFYNNEISEKSEIFDDQFSVERPDGSNFTLKIRSTKLEDSAMYFCASKIGTSETQYFGPGTRLTVL.

This clonotype was counted at least ten times. The chain carries TRBV7-9 and TRBJ2-7; either TRBD1 or TRBD2 may fit D (6 bases each). The germline V gene encodes CDR1 SEHNR and CDR2 FQNEAQ (reference sequence). The CDR3 spans 15 residues. V dropped 5 bases and J dropped 3 bases, with 17 bases sitting between them. The CDR3 DNA is TGTGCCAGCAGCCGCACGGGAGCAGGGGACTACGAGCAGTACTTC. The encoded protein is CASSRTGAGDYEQYF.

This clonotype turned up a few times. The chain combines TRBV20-1 with TRBJ2-4; the D gene is possibly TRBD2 (6 bases). V lost 0 bases to trimming and J lost 0 bases, with 9 bases between them. This CDR3 comprises 15 residues. Looked up from germline, CDR1 is DFQATT and CDR2 is SNEGSKA (reference sequence). The CDR3 loop is CSARDPGVAKNIQYF. CDR3 DNA sequence: TGCAGTGCTAGAGATCCGGGGGTAGCCAAAAACATTCAGTACTTC.

At least ten counts were recorded for this clonotype. Here the CDR3 DNA reads TGTGCCAGCAGCTTGACAGGGACCACTGAAGCTTTCTTT. Amino acid sequence: CASSLTGTTEAFF. The chain links TRBV28 to TRBJ1-1; 7 bases map to TRBD1. V lost 6 bases, J lost 4 bases, and 5 bases stayed unmatched. This CDR3 is 13 amino acids long. Germline V gene sequence: CDR1 MDHEN, CDR2 SYDVKM. The whole variable domain, remainder taken from reference TRBV28 and TRBJ1-1, is DVKVTQSSRYLVKRTGEKVFLECVQDMDHENMFWYRQDPGLGLRLIYFSYDVKMKEKGDIPEGYSVSREKKERFSLILESASTNQTSMYLCASSLTGTTEAFFGQGTRLTVV.

This clonotype was observed many times. DNA of the CDR3: TGTGCCAGCAGCCGAAGCGGGAGTTGGAATGAGCAGTTCTTC. Translating it yields CASSRSGSWNEQFF. The J gene is TRBJ2-1, the V gene TRBV7-6; 8 nucleotides align to TRBD2. This CDR3 spans 14 amino acids. Germline V lookup: CDR1 SGHVS, CDR2 FNYEAQ. Trimming took 5 bases from V and 7 from J; bases not matched to a gene: 7.

This clonotype was seen a few times. The chain uses TRBV29-1 and TRBJ1-1; D call uncertain. CDR1 and CDR2 (germline): SQVTM, ANQGSEA. V was clipped by 7 bases and J by 3 bases, with 12 bases between them. The CDR3 contains 12 residues. The CDR3 coding sequence is TGCAGCGCGTCTGATCGTGACACTGAAGCTTTCTTT. It yields the protein CSASDRDTEAFF.

The chain recombines TRBV5-4 with TRBJ2-1; D possibly uses TRBD1 or TRBD2 (5 bases each). CDR1 is SGHNT and CDR2 is YYREEE in the germline V gene (reference sequence). V lost 5 bases to trimming and J lost 5 bases, with 5 bases between them. The length of the CDR3 is 11 residues. The CDR3 nucleotides read TGTGCCAGCAGGGGACACAATGAGCAGTTCTTC. Amino acid sequence: CASRGHNEQFF.

This clonotype turned up a few times. The junction differs from germline at one of its ends, possibly a read error. The chain is built from TRBV20-1 and TRBJ2-7, with D unclear. Germline V CDR1 and CDR2: DFQATT, SNEGSKA (reference sequence). The CDR3 extends over 12 amino acids. CDR3 nucleotide sequence: TGTAAGACCGGGCCTTCTGTAGGGGAGCAGTACTTC. It encodes CKTGPSVGEQYF.

The chain carries TRBV5-1 and TRBJ2-1, with a possible D match to TRBD2 (5 bases). Trimming shortened V by 4 bases and J by 6 bases, and 17 bases separated the two germline ends. Per the germline V gene, CDR1 is SGHRS and CDR2 is YFSETQ. This CDR3 is built from 15 residues. CDR3 region: CASSPLAPGVNEQFF. The CDR3 nucleotides read TGCGCCAGCAGCCCGCTAGCCCCGGGTGTCAATGAGCAGTTCTTC.

V gene TRBV27 combines with J gene TRBJ2-3; 9 nucleotides match TRBD1. The CDR3 covers 17 residues. CDR1 and CDR2 (germline): MNHEY, SMNVEV (reference sequence). Trimming cost V 4 bases and J 0 bases; bases outside gene matches: 8. The CDR3 region has the DNA TGTGCCAGCAGTTCTGGGACAGGGAGACTCAGCACAGATACGCAGTATTTT. It encodes CASSSGTGRLSTDTQYF.